This TCR beta chain was identified during a study of identical twins. General observations from the study: Monozygotic twins shared more out-of-frame TCR alpha than recombination models predicted.

V was pared by 1 base and J by 4 bases, with 12 bases between. The CDR3 is 15 residues long. Looked up from germline, CDR1 is MNHNS and CDR2 is SASEGT. Points on this clonotype: The antigen is unknown.

TCRdb reprocessed the 5' RACE reads with MiXCR, giving one entry per CDR3 protein. The sample has some 630,000 distinct CDR3 sequences, about 7.1% seen once. This sample also belongs to another study, concerning yellow fever vaccine responses in identical twins.

The sequenced sample consisted of PBMCs. V is TRBV6-1 and J is TRBJ2-3, with D maybe TRBD2 (5 bases). This sequence originates from a woman aged 18-30 years in good health. In nucleotides, the CDR3 is TGTGCCAGCAGTGAAGAAGAGGGCCGCCCAGATACGCAGTATTTT. Encoded protein: CASSEEEGRPDTQYF.